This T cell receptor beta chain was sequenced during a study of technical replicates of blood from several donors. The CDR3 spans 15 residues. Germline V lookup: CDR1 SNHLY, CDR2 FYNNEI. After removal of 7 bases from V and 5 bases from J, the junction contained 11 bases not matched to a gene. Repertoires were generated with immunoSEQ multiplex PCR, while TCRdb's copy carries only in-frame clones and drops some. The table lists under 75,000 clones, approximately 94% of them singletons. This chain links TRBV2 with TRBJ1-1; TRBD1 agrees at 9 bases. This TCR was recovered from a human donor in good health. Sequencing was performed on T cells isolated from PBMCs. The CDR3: CASNTFGQGLTEAFF. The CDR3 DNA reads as TGTGCCAGCAACACATTTGGACAGGGGCTAACTGAAGCTTTCTTT.